Described below is a single T cell receptor (beta chain) sequence and its context. Its antigen is unknown. Base qualities are not provided; no much larger clone lies one nucleotide away. These data are taken from a study of T cell responses to AZD1222 COVID-19 vaccine (dated by TCRdb to the early 2020s). At the level of the whole study: A total of 230 to 250 trial participants underwent TCR sequencing, of whom about 210 had received two doses of AZD1222 and some 25 had received two doses of the MenACWY control vaccine. Trial participants were enrolled by age into 18-55, 56-69 and 70-plus year subgroups, with about 150, 28 and 57 TCR-sequenced participants respectively. Study-wide findings and limitations: Only a handful of AZD1222 recipients were SARS-CoV-2 seropositive at baseline, limiting conclusions about previously exposed vaccinees. Because no samples from the day 14 peak response were available, repertoires could be characterized only after the peak T cell response. Nearly half of unique spike-specific TCRs reportedly recognized epitopes outside regions mutated in the B.1.351 and B.1.1.7 variants. In the small 56-69-year group, the increase in depth fell short of significance, most likely because of low power. The vaccine-associated CD4 TCRs covered the entire spike protein, and the dominant responses fell in regions 160-218 and 743-854. Participants were mostly white British, with more females than males. The authors suggested clonal diversity may have been underestimated. A significant rise in spike-specific TCR breadth and depth was observed after two AZD1222 doses relative to day 0 and relative to MenACWY recipients.

The CDR3 regions of human TCRbeta chains were analyzed by immunosequencing. Turning to the authors' computational methods: TCRs in the repertoires were matched against a reference library of SARS-CoV-2-specific TCRs that had been generated with the MIRA antigen-specificity platform. Breadth was defined as the fraction of unique TCRs that were SARS-CoV-2-associated, and depth was defined as the fraction of total T cells that were SARS-CoV-2-associated. Using the MIRA data, each spike-specific TCR was assigned both to the spike region to which the TCR was reactive and to a CD4 or CD8 class. Log10-transformed breadth and depth values were compared by one-way ANOVA with Sidak's multiple comparisons tests. TCRdb's version of the immuneACCESS table is confined to in-frame rearrangements and falls short of the full clone set. An unresolved V gene accounts for under half of the shortfall where checked; the remainder is of unknown origin. Clonal size and the V and J genes are those of that table, whereas D and trimming came from the DNA. The sample table contains roughly 110,000 clones; only one count was recorded for 90% to 95% of them. 5% to 8% of the sample goes to the ten largest clones.

The sample's time point label, in plain terms: about 28 days (+/-7) after the second vaccine dose. AZD1222 recipients whose second dose came at about 4 weeks and those whose second dose came at about 12 weeks were combined into one group, since spike-specific TCR depth and breadth did not differ between the two schedules. Vaccinee samples came from UK trials COV001 and COV002, including a single-blind randomized controlled phase 2/3 trial of AZD1222 (ChAdOx1 nCoV-19) in healthy adults. Trial participant PBMC samples were collected at day 0 and day 28 after the second dose for TCRbeta chain sequencing. Taken from the germline V gene (reference sequence), the CDR1 and CDR2 loops are SEHNR and FQNEAQ. The CDR3 starts with the cysteine, ends with the phenylalanine, and has 14 residues. Only the CDR3 DNA is retained, 42 bases long and in frame from the first base. Deletion took 8 bases off V and 4 bases off J, with a span of 15 bases between the germline ends.

This sample comprised peripheral blood, obtained 28 days after the second AZD1222 dose. This receptor was obtained from an adult who received the AZD1222 COVID-19 vaccine. The sequence links TRBV7-9 to TRBJ2-1; TRBD1 is perhaps the D gene, given 6 matching bases. The CDR3 protein: CASLTRDKYNEQFF. The nucleotides read TGTGCCAGCCTTACCCGGGACAAGTACAATGAGCAGTTCTTC.